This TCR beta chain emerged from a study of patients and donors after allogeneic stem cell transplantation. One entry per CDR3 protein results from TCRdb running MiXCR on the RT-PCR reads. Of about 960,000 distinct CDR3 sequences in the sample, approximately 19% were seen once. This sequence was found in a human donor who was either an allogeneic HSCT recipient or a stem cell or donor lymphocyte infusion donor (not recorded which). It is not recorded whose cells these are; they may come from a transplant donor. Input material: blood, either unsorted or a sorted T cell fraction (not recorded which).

CDR3 in amino acids: CASNRGQGDNQPQHF. The CDR3 coding sequence is TGTGCCAGCAATAGGGGACAGGGGGACAATCAGCCCCAGCATTTT. This rearrangement joins TRBV12-3 or TRBV12-4 to TRBJ1-5; 11 nucleotides agree with TRBD1. The CDR3 contains 15 residues. V lost 7 bases, J lost 3 bases, and 5 bases stayed unmatched.